This TCR beta chain was recorded in a study of T cells after yellow fever vaccination. Broader study findings: There was a possibility that FACS-sorted repertoires contained abundant clonotypes contaminating from the bulk population. Subsequent to the booster, the majority of primary-vaccination clones reappeared (around 96% CD4, about 90% CD8). A weaker secondary response peaked on day 5, the primary on day 15.

The TCR cDNA carried a universal primer site and UMIs from 5'RACE template switching. TCRdb re-called the 5' RACE reads with MiXCR, one entry per CDR3 protein. The data show about 320,000 distinct CDR3 sequences, roughly 4.3% seen once. Ten or more counts support this clonotype. Its target is unknown. Germline CDR1 reads SNHLY; CDR2 reads FYNNEI. V was clipped by 8 bases and J by 6 bases, with 14 bases between them. The CDR3 is 13 amino acids. The source material was PBMCs, sampled 15 days after the yellow fever booster vaccination. V is TRBV2 and J is TRBJ2-1, with D possibly called TRBD1 or TRBD2 (5 bases each). The origin of this receptor is a young man who received the YFV17D yellow fever vaccine. The CDR3 reads CASVTGTSNEQFF. CDR3 nucleotides: TGTGCCAGCGTGACCGGGACCTCCAATGAGCAGTTCTTC.